This TCR beta chain was sequenced in a study of Graves' ophthalmopathy and Graves' hyperthyroidism. This clonotype has a count of ten or more. Transcripts of RNA were the source for amplifying TCR beta CDR3 regions. Amplification began with first-round RT-PCR using HTBI primers, then second-round multiplex PCR was performed. TCRdb reanalysed the multiplex PCR reads using MiXCR and keeps one entry per CDR3 protein. Of 300,000 to 350,000 distinct CDR3 sequences in the sample, roughly 15% were seen once. The sequence was obtained from an adult man with Graves' ophthalmopathy. The material sequenced was peripheral blood.

The CDR3 sequence is CSATDVETQYF. The CDR3 DNA reads TGCAGTGCAACAGACGTGGAGACCCAGTACTTC. The chain couples TRBV20-1 to TRBJ2-5; D is undetermined. Germline V gene sequence: CDR1 DFQATT, CDR2 SNEGSKA (reference sequence). This CDR3 comprises 11 residues. V lost 6 bases and J lost 5, with 10 bases in between.